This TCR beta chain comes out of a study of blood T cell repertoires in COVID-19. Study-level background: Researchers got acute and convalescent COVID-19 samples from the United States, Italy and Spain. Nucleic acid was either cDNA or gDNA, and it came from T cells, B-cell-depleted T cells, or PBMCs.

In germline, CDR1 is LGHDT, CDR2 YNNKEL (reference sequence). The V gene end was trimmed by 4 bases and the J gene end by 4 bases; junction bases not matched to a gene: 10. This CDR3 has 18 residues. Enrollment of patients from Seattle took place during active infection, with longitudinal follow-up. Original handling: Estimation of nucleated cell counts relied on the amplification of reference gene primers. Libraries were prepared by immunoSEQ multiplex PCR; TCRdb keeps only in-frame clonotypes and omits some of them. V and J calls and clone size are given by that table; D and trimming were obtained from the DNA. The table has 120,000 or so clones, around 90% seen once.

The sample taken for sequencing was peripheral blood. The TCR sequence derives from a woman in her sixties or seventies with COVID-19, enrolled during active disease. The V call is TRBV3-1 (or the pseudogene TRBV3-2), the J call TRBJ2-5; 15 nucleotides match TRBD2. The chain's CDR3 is CASSLPRTSGGAGETQYF. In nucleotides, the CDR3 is TGTGCCAGCAGCCTCCCGCGGACTAGCGGGGGGGCCGGAGAGACCCAGTACTTC.